The 5 T cell receptor beta chains presented below share a single source sample, sequenced in a study of cytomegalovirus exposure and HLA in healthy donors. The PCR made use of 60 Vbeta and 13 Jbeta primers. Only in-frame clones appear in the TCRdb table, and some are missing; sequencing was by immunoSEQ multiplex PCR. The data show over 80,000 clones, under 85% seen once. The sample taken for sequencing was PBMCs. The receptors here all came from a woman aged 40 to 50 in good health and CMV-seronegative.

V usage is TRBV18 and J usage is TRBJ2-2; 8 nucleotides match TRBD1. CDR1 and CDR2 from the germline V gene are KGHSH and LQKENI. The length of the CDR3 is 16 residues. After removal of 4 bases from V and 0 bases from J, the junction contained 4 bases not matched to a gene. CDR3 loop: CASSRGQVANTGELFF. The CDR3 DNA reads TGTGCCAGCTCACGGGGACAGGTTGCGAACACCGGGGAGCTGTTTTTT.

V gene TRBV5-1 combines with J gene TRBJ2-3, with a weak D call TRBD1 (6 bases). Looked up from germline, CDR1 is SGHRS and CDR2 is YFSETQ. This CDR3 region has 15 residues. Trimming took off 4 bases at V and 3 bases at J, with 15 bases between the two ends. The CDR3 here is CASSTGHQETDTQYF. DNA of the CDR3: TGCGCCAGCAGCACGGGACACCAGGAGACAGATACGCAGTATTTT.

This chain uses TRBV7-2 with TRBJ2-2, with 9 bases matching TRBD2. The CDR3 has 16 residues. The V segment lost 6 bases and the J segment 5 bases; nucleotides outside the gene matches: 10. Per the germline V gene, CDR1 is SGHTA and CDR2 is FQGNSA. The CDR3 region has the DNA TGTGCCAGCAGTCCCTTAGCGGGGGCCCCAACCGGGGAGCTGTTTTTT. Residues: CASSPLAGAPTGELFF.

This clone was seen just once. The genes are TRBV19 and TRBJ1-2; D possibly corresponds to TRBD1 (5 bases). Germline loops: CDR1 LNHDA, CDR2 SQIVND (reference sequence). V was trimmed by 5 bases and J by 4 bases, leaving 8 bases between them. The CDR3 has 12 residues. The CDR3 loop reads CASSPTAYGYTF. The DNA of the CDR3 is TGTGCCAGTAGTCCGACAGCCTATGGCTACACCTTC.

This CDR3 is CASGLRETQYF. In nucleotides, the CDR3 is TGTGCCAGCGGTCTGAGAGAGACCCAGTACTTC. The chain is built from TRBV6-5 and TRBJ2-5; D is unresolved. The CDR3 contains 11 residues. CDR1 and CDR2 (germline): MNHEY, SVGAGI. V shed 8 bases and J shed 4 bases, with 8 bases lying between them.